The 10 T cell receptor beta chains listed next were all sequenced from one sample in a study of patients and donors after allogeneic stem cell transplantation. TCRdb processed the RT-PCR reads anew with MiXCR; each CDR3 protein has one entry. This repertoire shows 920,000 or so distinct CDR3 sequences, about a sixth found once; its top ten account for about 6%. Sequencing input: blood, either unsorted or a sorted T cell fraction (not recorded which). These TCRs come from a human donor who was either an allogeneic HSCT recipient or a stem cell or donor lymphocyte infusion donor (not recorded which). It is not recorded whose cells these are; they may come from a transplant donor.

This chain joins TRBV12-5 and TRBJ2-2, with D unclear. The V gene's germline CDR1 is LGHNT and CDR2 FRNRAP. This CDR3 is built from 13 residues. With 6 bases removed from V and 1 base from J, the gap between germline ends came to 6 bases. In DNA form, the CDR3 reads TGTGCTAGTGGGCAGAAGAACACCGGGGAGCTGTTTTTT. Amino acid sequence: CASGQKNTGELFF.

This clonotype was counted between two and nine times. The chain carries TRBV7-2 and TRBJ2-1; TRBD1 is a possible D gene (5 bases). V shed 4 bases and J shed 0 bases, with 13 bases lying between them. The CDR3 length is 16 residues. From germline, CDR1 is SGHTA and CDR2 FQGNSA. The CDR3 here is CASSSNVGASYNEQFF. CDR3 DNA sequence: TGTGCCAGCAGCTCGAACGTAGGGGCCTCCTACAATGAGCAGTTCTTC. The whole variable domain, filled in from reference TRBV7-2 and TRBJ2-1, reads GAGVSQSPSNKVTEKGKDVELRCDPISGHTALYWYRQSLGQGLEFLIYFQGNSAPDKSGLPSDRFSAERTGGSVSTLTIQRTQQEDSAVYLCASSSNVGASYNEQFFGPGTRLTVL.

This clonotype showed up just a few times. The chain recombines TRBV12-3 or TRBV12-4 with TRBJ1-2; 7 bases map to TRBD1. The CDR3 has 16 amino acids. The V gene end was trimmed by 5 bases and the J gene end by 3 bases; junction bases not matched to a gene: 12. The CDR3 nucleotides are TGTGCCAGCAGTCACAACCCAGGGGGATATCACTATGGCTACACCTTC. Encoded protein: CASSHNPGGYHYGYTF.

This clonotype came up a few times. This rearrangement joins TRBV12-5 to TRBJ2-7; 9 bases are a match to TRBD2. The germline V gene has CDR1 LGHNT and CDR2 FRNRAP. The CDR3 spans 14 residues. The J segment lost 2 bases and the V segment lost 7 bases, leaving 6 bases of the junction unmatched. CDR3 amino acids: CASAEGLAAYEQYF. The CDR3 nucleotides are TGTGCTAGTGCCGAGGGACTAGCCGCCTACGAGCAGTACTTC.

This clonotype was seen at least ten times. The chain couples TRBV29-1 to TRBJ1-2; 8 nucleotides match TRBD1. The length of the CDR3 is 13 residues. The V gene end was trimmed by 7 bases and the J gene end by 1 base; junction bases not matched to a gene: 5. Germline CDR1 reads SQVTM; CDR2 reads ANQGSEA. The CDR3 coding sequence is TGCAGCGCCGGGACAGGAAATAACTATGGCTACACCTTC. Its protein is CSAGTGNNYGYTF.

The gene calls are TRBV3-1 and TRBJ1-3, with unresolved D. CDR1 is LGHDT and CDR2 is YNNKEL in the germline V gene (reference sequence). The CDR3 contains 13 residues. V was trimmed by 0 bases and J by 4 bases, leaving 4 bases between them. Here the CDR3 reads CASSQDMGNTIYF. The CDR3 DNA follows: TGTGCCAGCAGCCAAGATATGGGAAACACCATATATTTT.

This chain uses TRBV5-6 with TRBJ1-1; 9 positions agree with TRBD1. CDR1 is SGHDT, CDR2 YYEEEE, per germline. The CDR3 is 13 residues long. J gave up 6 bases and V 4 bases, and 4 bases lay outside the gene matches. The CDR3 loop is CASSGTGRSEAFF. For the CDR3, the DNA is TGTGCCAGCAGCGGGACAGGGAGGTCTGAAGCTTTCTTT.

This clonotype was picked up a small number of times. The chain joins TRBV5-1 to TRBJ2-7; no firm D call. Germline lookup yields CDR1 SGHRS and CDR2 YFSETQ. This CDR3 region has 14 residues. V shed 6 bases and J shed 2 bases, with 15 bases lying between them. CDR3 DNA sequence: TGCGCCAGCACTAAGGCAGAGGCTACCTACGAGCAGTACTTC. As protein: CASTKAEATYEQYF.

This clonotype turned up a few times. The chain has TRBV7-9 and TRBJ1-5, with 10 positions matching TRBD1. V lost 2 bases, J lost 3 bases, and 4 bases stayed unmatched. The length of the CDR3 is 16 residues. Germline CDR1 and CDR2: SEHNR and FQNEAQ (reference sequence). DNA for the CDR3: TGTGCCAGCAGCTTATTGACAGGGGGCCTCAATCAGCCCCAGCATTTT. Encoded protein: CASSLLTGGLNQPQHF.

This clonotype has a handful of counts. The V and J genes are TRBV12-3 or TRBV12-4 and TRBJ2-2; D is uncertain. The CDR3 runs to 12 residues. Trimming stripped 7 bases from V and 6 bases from J, with 9 bases between. The CDR3 reads CASTLGSGELFF. CDR3 coding DNA: TGTGCCAGCACTTTGGGCTCCGGGGAGCTGTTTTTT.